The 31 T cell receptor beta chains below all came from one sample that was sequenced in a study of T cells after yellow fever vaccination (dated by TCRdb to the late 2010s). The library relied on 5' RACE. The sequencer listed for this sample is Illumina HiSeq 2500. The public reads were run again by TCRdb, first through fastp at Q25 and then through MiXCR, and only productive beta chains were kept. For every CDR3 protein sequence, its rows merge into one entry that carries the most common genes and DNA. Recorded for this sample are roughly 120,000 distinct CDR3 sequences; under 9% of them occurred a single time. In total, the top ten clones hold over 25% of the sample. The sample's treatment or condition label is to be understood as: live attenuated yellow fever vaccine strain. The sequenced sample was CD8+ T cells sorted from PBMCs, obtained 45 days after the yellow fever booster vaccination. The source of these receptors is a man aged 25 to 40 who received the YFV17D yellow fever vaccine.

This clonotype was counted ten times or more. The rearrangement joins TRBV7-9 to TRBJ1-1; the D is unclear. V shed 4 bases and J shed 4 bases, with 13 bases lying between them. The germline gives CDR1 SEHNR, CDR2 FQNEAQ (reference sequence). The CDR3 is 14 residues long. The CDR3 bases are TGTGCCAGCAGCTCCACAGCGGTTGGCACTGAAGCTTTCTTT. Translating gives CASSSTAVGTEAFF. Full variable domain (remainder filled in from reference TRBV7-9 and TRBJ1-1): DTGVSQNPRHKITKRGQNVTFRCDPISEHNRLYWYRQTLGQGPEFLTYFQNEAQLEKSRLLSDRFSAERPKGSFSTLEIQRTEQGDSAMYLCASSSTAVGTEAFFGQGTRLTVV.

This clonotype was picked up many times. V gene TRBV27 combines with J gene TRBJ2-1; possibly TRBD1 or TRBD2 for D (5 bases each). Germline V gives CDR1 MNHEY, CDR2 SMNVEV (reference sequence). The CDR3 has 16 residues. Trimming took off 3 bases at V and 7 bases at J, with 19 bases between the two ends. CDR3 loop: CASSFGGGTLQNEQFF. Here the CDR3 DNA reads TGTGCCAGCAGTTTTGGGGGTGGGACGTTACAGAATGAGCAGTTCTTC.

The chain combines TRBV3-1 with TRBJ2-3; 8 positions match TRBD2. V lost 3 bases to trimming and J lost 4 bases; unmatched junction nucleotides: 12. The CDR3 loop spans 17 amino acids. Germline CDR1 and CDR2: LGHDT and YNNKEL (reference sequence). The DNA of the CDR3 is TGTGCCAGCAGCCACCCCGGACTAGCCTCGAGGGCAGATACGCAGTATTTT. This gives the protein CASSHPGLASRADTQYF.

The V gene is TRBV7-8, the J gene TRBJ2-6, with D unclear. The CDR3 sequence is 13 residues long. V lost 7 bases to trimming and J lost 1 base, with 5 bases between them. Germline V lookup: CDR1 SGHVS, CDR2 FQNEAQ. The CDR3 protein is CASIGSGANVLTF. For the CDR3, the DNA is TGTGCCAGCATAGGGTCTGGGGCCAACGTCCTGACTTTC.

Ten or more counts support this clonotype. The gene calls are TRBV7-3 and TRBJ2-1; 7 bases line up with TRBD2. The ends lost 0 bases at V and 4 bases at J; junction bases unmatched: 3. The CDR3 runs to 15 residues. Germline CDR1 and CDR2: SGHTA and FQGTGA. This CDR3 reads CASSLTPGLYNEQFF. CDR3 in DNA: TGTGCCAGCAGCTTAACCCCGGGACTATACAATGAGCAGTTCTTC.

A remark on this clonotype: Just one base apart from a much larger clone, this may be a read error. The rearrangement uses TRBV12-3 or TRBV12-4 and TRBJ1-1; D is unresolved. This CDR3 has 13 residues. V lost 4 bases and J 7 bases, leaving 13 bases between the germline ends. The CDR3 is CASSSLGASEAFF. The CDR3 nucleotides are TGTGCCAGCAGTTCACTGGGCGCCAGTGAAGCTTTCTTT.

This clonotype was counted between two and nine times. The chain carries TRBV5-4 and TRBJ2-1; 11 positions agree with TRBD1. V shed 4 bases, J shed 6 bases, and the junction held 3 bases outside the gene matches. The germline V gene encodes CDR1 SGHNT and CDR2 YYREEE (reference sequence). This CDR3 has 14 residues. The CDR3 reads CASSTDRGPNEQFF. In nucleotides, the CDR3 is TGTGCCAGCAGCACGGACAGGGGGCCCAATGAGCAGTTCTTC.

The V gene is TRBV7-3, the J gene TRBJ2-1; D gene unclear. The germline CDR1 and CDR2 sequences are SGHTA and FQGTGA. V gave up 5 bases and J gave up 3 bases, with 8 bases separating them. The CDR3 contains 13 residues. DNA for the CDR3: TGTGCCAGCAGCCGAACAGTCTACAATGAGCAGTTCTTC. As protein: CASSRTVYNEQFF.

This clonotype appeared many times. J is TRBJ2-7 and V is TRBV4-3, with D unclear. The CDR3 covers 17 residues. Trimming pared 0 bases from V and 4 bases from J, leaving 19 bases between. Looked up from germline, CDR1 is LGHNA and CDR2 is YSLEER. CDR3 sequence reads: CASSQDPGSPTPYEQYF. CDR3 in DNA: TGCGCCAGCAGCCAAGATCCGGGCTCCCCGACCCCTTACGAGCAGTACTTC.

The sample holds many counts of this clonotype. V and J are TRBV4-3 and TRBJ2-5, with D hard to call. This CDR3 is built from 15 residues. Germline V lookup: CDR1 LGHNA, CDR2 YSLEER. Between the trimmed V and J ends, which lost 0 bases and 5 bases, there was a span of 13 bases. This CDR3 is CASSQDHSLVETQYF. The CDR3 DNA reads as TGCGCCAGCAGCCAAGATCACAGCCTCGTGGAGACCCAGTACTTC.

V usage is TRBV3-1 and J usage is TRBJ2-7; the D call may be TRBD1 or TRBD2 (5 bases each). V was pared by 3 bases and J by 4 bases, with 19 bases between. The CDR3 contains 16 residues. In germline, CDR1 is LGHDT, CDR2 YNNKEL (reference sequence). DNA for the CDR3: TGTGCCAGCAGCCACGGAGAGGGGCACGGTGTGTACGAGCAGTACTTC. This encodes CASSHGEGHGVYEQYF.

The chain uses TRBV13 and TRBJ2-7, with unresolved D. Germline V gene lookup returns CDR1 PRHDT and CDR2 FYEKMQ (reference sequence). The length of the CDR3 is 14 residues. Trimming pared 4 bases from V and 0 bases from J, leaving 10 bases between. CDR3 residues: CASSSLERSYEQYF. The CDR3 coding sequence is TGTGCCAGCAGCTCCCTAGAGCGCTCCTACGAGCAGTACTTC.

This clonotype was picked up many times. V is TRBV7-2 and J is TRBJ2-3; D unclear. The CDR3 sequence is 16 residues long. Per the germline V gene, CDR1 is SGHTA and CDR2 is FQGNSA. Trimming removed 2 bases from V and 2 bases from J, with 14 bases in between. DNA for the CDR3: TGTGCCAGCAGCTTAAGCTGGGCCGACTTCACAGATACGCAGTATTTT. It specifies CASSLSWADFTDTQYF.

This clonotype was seen at least ten times. CDR3 sequence reads: CSADPGTGLLEQYF. For the CDR3, the DNA is TGCAGTGCGGATCCCGGGACAGGACTCCTTGAGCAGTACTTC. The genes are TRBV20-1 and TRBJ2-7, with 8 nucleotides matching TRBD1. The trim removed 6 bases at V and 7 bases at J, leaving 14 bases unmatched. Germline-derived CDR1 and CDR2 are DFQATT and SNEGSKA (reference sequence). There are 14 residues in the CDR3.

This clonotype has just a few counts. V is TRBV3-1 and J is TRBJ2-3, with 14 bases identical to TRBD2. The CDR3 contains 18 residues. Trimming took 6 bases from V and 12 from J; bases not matched to a gene: 20. Germline V CDR1 and CDR2: LGHDT, YNNKEL (reference sequence). The CDR3 nucleotides are TGTGCCAGCAGTTTCGGTGCAGGGTTCGGACTAGCGGGAGGCAAACAGTATTTT. Translating gives CASSFGAGFGLAGGKQYF.

There are many counts of this clonotype. The chain carries TRBV29-1 and TRBJ2-3; D remains unclear. The CDR3 is 12 amino acids. Germline V gene lookup returns CDR1 SQVTM and CDR2 ANQGSEA. V was shortened by 7 bases and J by 3 bases, with 11 bases between the two germline ends. CDR3 nucleotides: TGCAGCGCGACCTCTCAAACAGATACGCAGTATTTT. Protein sequence: CSATSQTDTQYF.

The chain employs TRBV20-1 and TRBJ2-7; TRBD1 agrees at 7 bases. Germline trimming cut 6 bases from V and 0 bases from J; bases unmatched to any gene: 5. The CDR3 has 13 amino acids. CDR1 is DFQATT, CDR2 SNEGSKA, per germline (reference sequence). This CDR3 is CSAWTGYSYEQYF. CDR3 nucleotides: TGCAGTGCCTGGACAGGATACTCCTACGAGCAGTACTTC.

This clonotype was detected a few times. The rearrangement uses TRBV10-3 and TRBJ2-1, with 9 bases aligning to TRBD2. V trimming: 3 bases; J trimming: 7 bases; junction bases outside the gene matches: 7. The CDR3 covers 15 residues. In germline, CDR1 is ENHRY, CDR2 SYGVKD. The CDR3 bases are TGTGCCATCAGTGATGCGGGAGGGCCAGATAATGAGCAGTTCTTC. Protein: CAISDAGGPDNEQFF.

In this sample, this clonotype turned up many times. The chain combines TRBV9 with TRBJ1-6; tentative D call: TRBD1 (5 bases). The CDR3 runs 16 residues. V lost 4 bases to trimming and J lost 8 bases, with 19 bases between them. Germline CDR1 and CDR2: SGDLS and YYNGEE. This CDR3 is CASSTPGRGAHSPLHF. CDR3 nucleotide sequence: TGTGCCAGCAGCACCCCTGGACGTGGGGCACATTCACCCCTCCACTTT.

This clonotype was found many times. The chain couples TRBV6-2 or TRBV6-3 to TRBJ1-2; D unclear. The germline gives CDR1 MNHEY, CDR2 SVGEGT. The length of the CDR3 is 13 residues. With 4 bases removed from V and 0 bases from J, the gap between germline ends came to 6 bases. The CDR3: CASSSAANYGYTF. Here the CDR3 DNA reads TGTGCCAGCAGTTCAGCAGCTAACTATGGCTACACCTTC.

In this sample, this clonotype turned up a few times. The chain has TRBV28 and TRBJ2-2; D remains ambiguous. CDR1 and CDR2 (germline): MDHEN, SYDVKM. Trimming left V 6 bases short and J 0 bases short, with 11 bases between. The CDR3 sequence is 15 residues long. The CDR3 nucleotides read TGTGCCAGCAGGACGACTCGGGCGAACACCGGGGAGCTGTTTTTT. As protein: CASRTTRANTGELFF.

The table lists this clonotype with many counts. This chain connects TRBV5-1 to TRBJ1-1, with a possible D match to TRBD1 (5 bases). The germline gives CDR1 SGHRS, CDR2 YFSETQ. The CDR3 loop spans 16 amino acids. Between the trimmed V and J ends, which lost 3 bases and 1 base, there was a span of 16 bases. The CDR3 DNA is TGCGCCAGCAGCTGGGCTATGACCGGGGCGAACACTGAAGCTTTCTTT. Protein product: CASSWAMTGANTEAFF.

In this sample, this clonotype turned up many times. The rearrangement uses TRBV29-1 and TRBJ2-2, with 8 bases matching TRBD1. This CDR3 has 14 residues. With 6 bases clipped from V and 5 bases from J, the junction kept 8 bases outside the gene matches. Germline CDR1 is SQVTM and CDR2 is ANQGSEA. The CDR3 sequence: CSVETGARTGELFF. The CDR3 DNA reads as TGCAGCGTGGAGACAGGGGCGCGGACCGGGGAGCTGTTTTTT.

The sample holds many counts of this clonotype. The chain couples TRBV19 to TRBJ2-1, with 8 nucleotides matching TRBD2. Germline V gene sequence: CDR1 LNHDA, CDR2 SQIVND (reference sequence). After removal of 5 bases from V and 7 bases from J, the junction contained 10 bases not matched to a gene. CDR3 size: 15 residues. CDR3: CASSDVAGLPNEQFF. The CDR3 coding sequence is TGTGCCAGTAGTGACGTAGCGGGGCTCCCGAATGAGCAGTTCTTC.

This clonotype was counted many times. J is TRBJ2-1 and V is TRBV4-2; tentatively, D is TRBD1 or TRBD2 (5 bases each). CDR1 is LGHNA and CDR2 is YNFKEQ in the germline V gene. The CDR3 runs to 13 residues. Trimming took 3 bases from V and 6 from J, leaving 9 bases between them. The DNA for the CDR3 is TGTGCCAGCAGCCACCCGGGGCCCAATGAGCAGTTCTTC. Translating gives CASSHPGPNEQFF.

This clonotype was observed many times. The chain employs TRBV4-3 and TRBJ1-2, with a weak D call TRBD1 (5 bases). The CDR3 loop spans 13 amino acids. Germline CDR1 is LGHNA and CDR2 is YSLEER. V lost 0 bases to trimming and J lost 4 bases, with 6 bases between them. The CDR3 bases are TGCGCCAGCAGCCAAGAGACAGCCTATGGCTACACCTTC. Its protein is CASSQETAYGYTF.

The chain carries TRBV14 and TRBJ2-3; possible D gene TRBD2, 5 bases. The CDR3 runs to 14 residues. The germline V gene has CDR1 SGHDN and CDR2 FVKESK. The V gene lost 4 bases and the J gene lost 5 bases, with 13 bases spanning the gap. CDR3 sequence: CASSPSREKDTQYF. The CDR3 bases are TGTGCCAGCAGCCCGAGCCGGGAAAAAGATACGCAGTATTTT.

This clonotype has at least ten counts. V is TRBV30 and J is TRBJ2-7, with D perhaps TRBD1 (5 bases). Germline assignment: CDR1 GTSNPN and CDR2 SVGIG (reference sequence). The CDR3 totals 13 residues. V gave up 0 bases and J gave up 4 bases, with 10 bases separating them. The CDR3 coding sequence is TGTGCCTGGAGTGTGGGGCCTGGGTACGAGCAGTACTTC. Translation gives CAWSVGPGYEQYF.

The V call is TRBV5-5, the J call TRBJ1-1, with D uncertain. The CDR3 runs to 12 residues. Trimming pared 9 bases from V and 8 bases from J, leaving 17 bases between. Germline CDR1 is SGHKS and CDR2 is YYEKEE (reference sequence). The CDR3 bases are TGTGCCATGAGCCCTGGGCTGCTCGAAGCTTTCTTT. This encodes CAMSPGLLEAFF.

This clonotype was found a few times. V usage is TRBV6-5 and J usage is TRBJ2-2, with 8 positions matching TRBD2. J lost 5 bases, V lost 5 bases, and 7 bases had no gene match. The germline CDR1 and CDR2 sequences are MNHEY and SVGAGI. The length of the CDR3 is 15 residues. The CDR3 DNA reads TGTGCCAGCAGTCCGAATCCTAGCGGGACCGGGGAGCTGTTTTTT. It is translated as CASSPNPSGTGELFF.

In its sample, this clonotype was seen once. Just one base apart from a much larger clone, this may be a read error. The chain carries TRBV6-1 and TRBJ2-1; 7 bases agree with TRBD2. CDR1 is MNHNS, CDR2 SASEGT, per germline. The CDR3 runs to 15 residues. V gave up 8 bases and J gave up 6 bases; unmatched junction bases: 13. In DNA form, the CDR3 reads TGTGCCAGCGGCGGCGGGGGAATCGACTTCAATGAGCAGTTCTTC. It translates to CASGGGGIDFNEQFF.